Presented here are 23 T cell receptor beta chains from one specimen sequenced in a study of breast tumors, draining lymph nodes, adjacent tissues. Axillary draining lymph nodes of breast cancer patients supplied the node samples. TCRdb called the multiplex PCR reads again in MiXCR, with one record for every CDR3 protein. The table lists over 130,000 distinct CDR3 sequences, about 31% of them singletons. Sequenced input: axillary lymph node tissue. The receptors stem from a female donor with breast cancer. Some clones in this sample may be carry-over from other donors' samples.

This clonotype was counted ten times or more. The CDR3 spells CASSVEGASGGRETQYF. The CDR3 nucleotides read TGTGCCAGCAGCGTAGAGGGGGCTAGCGGGGGCCGGGAGACCCAGTACTTC. The rearrangement links TRBV9 to TRBJ2-5, with 10 bases matching TRBD2. Looked up from germline, CDR1 is SGDLS and CDR2 is YYNGEE. Trimming cost V 0 bases and J 5 bases; bases outside gene matches: 10. The CDR3 is 17 amino acids.

The table lists this clonotype with many counts. This chain links TRBV15 with TRBJ1-4; D gene unclear. The CDR3 consists of 15 residues. The germline V gene encodes CDR1 LNHNV and CDR2 YYDKDF (reference sequence). Trimming cost V 1 base and J 1 base, with 7 bases left between them. Written as DNA, the CDR3 is TGTGCCACCAGCAGAGCGCCAGGAACTAATGAAAAACTGTTTTTT. Protein product: CATSRAPGTNEKLFF.

This clonotype was seen ten or more times. The chain couples TRBV19 to TRBJ2-1, with a tentative D call TRBD1 (6 bases). Germline-derived CDR1 and CDR2 are LNHDA and SQIVND (reference sequence). V dropped 3 bases and J dropped 8 bases, with 11 bases sitting between them. This CDR3 contains 13 residues. CDR3 DNA: TGTGCCAGTAGTATTTCAGGGGCGGATGAGCAGTTCTTC. This gives the protein CASSISGADEQFF.

This clonotype was counted ten times or more. The gene calls are TRBV9 and TRBJ2-2; D is tentatively TRBD1 or TRBD2 (5 bases each). Germline V gives CDR1 SGDLS, CDR2 YYNGEE. The ends were cut back, 0 bases at V and 3 bases at J, with 9 bases in the middle. The CDR3 covers 15 residues. CDR3 residues: CASSVVGRDTGELFF. The CDR3 DNA sequence: TGTGCCAGCAGCGTAGTGGGACGGGACACCGGGGAGCTGTTTTTT.

This clonotype came up a few times. J is TRBJ1-2 and V is TRBV6-1, with TRBD1 identical over 8 bases. The CDR3 covers 15 residues. The V and J ends lost 4 bases and 3 bases, in that order; junction bases with no gene match: 7. Per the germline V gene, CDR1 is MNHNS and CDR2 is SASEGT. The CDR3 region is CASSGPDRAYYGYTF. Written as DNA, the CDR3 is TGTGCCAGCAGTGGCCCGGACAGGGCTTACTATGGCTACACCTTC.

The gene calls are TRBV27 and TRBJ1-5; D is ambiguous. The V end was cut by 7 bases, the J end by 5 bases, with 18 bases between. CDR1 and CDR2 from the germline V gene are MNHEY and SMNVEV (reference sequence). The CDR3 extends over 15 amino acids. CDR3 DNA sequence: TGTGCCAGCACCCGGTCGGGCTCGCTAGATCAGCCCCAGCATTTT. Translated, it gives CASTRSGSLDQPQHF.

This chain uses TRBV7-2 with TRBJ2-7; D perhaps matches TRBD2 (6 bases). V lost 5 bases and J 4 bases, leaving 18 bases between the germline ends. CDR1 is SGHTA, CDR2 FQGNSA, per germline. The CDR3 extends over 15 amino acids. The CDR3 DNA follows: TGTGCCAGCAGCAGCGCGGGACCCCCCAAATACGAGCAGTACTTC. As protein: CASSSAGPPKYEQYF.

This clonotype was observed many times. V is TRBV3-1 and J is TRBJ1-4; a possible D gene is TRBD1 (5 bases). The germline gives CDR1 LGHDT, CDR2 YNNKEL (reference sequence). The V gene lost 4 bases and the J gene lost 8 bases, with 14 bases spanning the gap. CDR3 length: 14 amino acids. Written as DNA, the CDR3 is TGTGCCAGCAGCCTCCGTGGGACCGGGGAAAAACTGTTTTTT. Its protein product is CASSLRGTGEKLFF. Based on the CDR3 plus reference TRBV3-1 and TRBJ1-4, the full variable domain is DTAVSQTPKYLVTQMGNDKSIKCEQNLGHDTMYWYKQDSKKFLKIMFSYNNKELIINETVPNRFSPKSPDKAHLNLHINSLELGDSAVYFCASSLRGTGEKLFFGSGTQLSVL.

The DNA for the CDR3 is TGTGCCAGCTCAATAGGACAAGGGGGCGTCAGTGAAAAACTGTTTTTT. Protein sequence: CASSIGQGGVSEKLFF. J is TRBJ1-4 and V is TRBV18, with 7 bases lining up with TRBD1. The germline gives CDR1 KGHSH, CDR2 LQKENI. V was clipped by 5 bases and J by 7 bases; unmatched bases: 13. The CDR3 is 16 residues long.

The CDR3 here is CSARDQGYSYEQYF. In nucleotides, the CDR3 is TGCAGTGCTAGAGACCAGGGCTATTCCTACGAGCAGTACTTC. The gene calls are TRBV20-1 and TRBJ2-7; D perhaps matches TRBD1 (5 bases). Trimming took off 0 bases at V and 1 base at J, with 10 bases between the two ends. Germline V gives CDR1 DFQATT, CDR2 SNEGSKA (reference sequence). The CDR3 loop spans 14 amino acids.

In the case of this clonotype: A read error may explain this, as a much larger clone is one base away. V and J are TRBV30 and TRBJ2-3; 8 bases fit TRBD2. The CDR3 is 15 residues long. From germline, CDR1 is GTSNPN and CDR2 SVGIG (reference sequence). The CDR3 loop reads CAWSLGLAGTDTRYF. The CDR3 nucleotides are TGTGCCTGGAGCCTAGGACTAGCAGGCACAGATACGCGGTATTTT.

This chain joins TRBV29-1 and TRBJ1-1, with no clear D. Germline V CDR1 and CDR2: SQVTM, ANQGSEA. The CDR3 extends over 12 amino acids. The ends were cut back, 5 bases at V and 3 bases at J, with 10 bases in the middle. This CDR3 reads CSVQPTDTEAFF. The CDR3 nucleotides are TGCAGCGTTCAGCCTACTGACACTGAAGCTTTCTTT.

Comment on this clonotype: No conserved phenylalanine or tryptophan ends this CDR3, so it is likely a read error. The chain couples TRBV7-9 to TRBJ2-5, with D uncertain. This CDR3 region has 10 residues. The germline gives CDR1 SEHNR, CDR2 FQNEAQ (reference sequence). CDR3 coding DNA: TGTGCCAGCGGGCAAGAGGCCCAGTACTAC. This translates into CASGQEAQYY.

This clonotype came up many times. J is TRBJ1-6 and V is TRBV20-1; possible D gene TRBD1, 5 bases. CDR3 length: 14 amino acids. The ends were cut back, 6 bases at V and 5 bases at J, with 14 bases in the middle. Germline-derived CDR1 and CDR2 are DFQATT and SNEGSKA (reference sequence). This CDR3 reads CSAAGILNNSPLHF. Written as DNA, the CDR3 is TGCAGTGCCGCAGGGATTTTGAATAATTCACCCCTCCACTTT.

Ten or more counts support this clonotype. A much larger clonotype is one base distant, so this may be a read error. The final CDR3 position lacks the conserved phenylalanine or tryptophan, pointing to a likely read error. CDR3 coding DNA: TGTGCCAGTAGTATTCGGGGACAGGGGGCGGAGGAGACCCAGTACTCC. Its translation is CASSIRGQGAEETQYS. The chain carries TRBV19 and TRBJ2-5, with 12 bases identical to TRBD1. V was pared by 3 bases and J by 5 bases, with 7 bases of the junction left unmatched. The germline V gene encodes CDR1 LNHDA and CDR2 SQIVND (reference sequence). CDR3 length equals 16 residues.

This clonotype appeared many times. The rearrangement uses TRBV11-2 and TRBJ1-5, with D perhaps TRBD1 (5 bases). Germline lookup yields CDR1 SGHAT and CDR2 FQNNGV. The length of the CDR3 is 13 residues. V was cut by 5 bases and J by 7 bases, with 12 bases left in between. In DNA form, the CDR3 reads TGTGCCAGCAGCATATCCAGGGAACAGCCCCAGCATTTT. Its translation is CASSISREQPQHF.

This sequence joins TRBV9 and TRBJ2-7; tentative D call: TRBD2 (6 bases). Germline assignment: CDR1 SGDLS and CDR2 YYNGEE. The CDR3 length is 15 residues. CDR3 sequence (DNA): TGTGCCAGCAGATTAGGACTATTCGGGGTGTACGAGCCGTGCGTC. As protein: CASRLGLFGVYEPCV.

The chain links TRBV7-9 to TRBJ1-6; no reliable D call. The CDR3 is 14 residues long. With 2 bases removed from V and 7 bases from J, the gap between germline ends came to 9 bases. Germline assignment: CDR1 SEHNR and CDR2 FQNEAQ (reference sequence). Written as DNA, the CDR3 is TGTGCCAGCAGCTTACCCTCAGACAATTCACCCCTCCACTTT. This translates into CASSLPSDNSPLHF.

The rearrangement links TRBV6-4 to TRBJ1-6; D is uncertain. Trimming cost V 2 bases and J 17 bases, with 7 bases left between them. Germline V gene data show CDR1 as MRHNA and CDR2 as SNTAGT. CDR3 length: 10 amino acids. The CDR3 DNA sequence: TGTGCCAGCAGTGACACCGACTTCCACTTT. Encoded protein: CASSDTDFHF.

This clonotype came up many times. This chain's CDR3 is CASSYSQGATGSKGYTF. CDR3 coding DNA: TGTGCCAGCAGTTACTCCCAGGGAGCCACAGGGTCGAAGGGCTACACCTTC. The genes are TRBV6-5 and TRBJ1-2; the D gene is possibly TRBD1 (6 bases). CDR1 is MNHEY, CDR2 SVGAGI, per germline. With 0 bases removed from V and 8 bases from J, the gap between germline ends came to 22 bases. The CDR3 sequence is 17 residues long.

This clonotype was seen at least ten times. The chain couples TRBV29-1 to TRBJ2-2, with a weak D call TRBD2 (6 bases). Looked up from germline, CDR1 is SQVTM and CDR2 is ANQGSEA. The CDR3 spans 15 residues. V lost 7 bases to trimming and J lost 1 base, with 16 bases between them. The CDR3 sequence is CSETTGLMNTGELFF. CDR3 DNA sequence: TGCAGCGAGACGACGGGACTTATGAACACCGGGGAGCTGTTTTTT.

V gene TRBV2 combines with J gene TRBJ2-3, with 7 bases lining up with TRBD2. This CDR3 has 14 amino acids. Germline assignment: CDR1 SNHLY and CDR2 FYNNEI. The V and J ends lost 7 bases and 2 bases, in that order; junction bases with no gene match: 6. The CDR3 spells CASTRAGTTDTQYF. The DNA for the CDR3 is TGTGCCAGCACCCGAGCGGGAACCACAGATACGCAGTATTTT.

Many counts were recorded for this clonotype. CDR3 nucleotides: TGTGCCAGCAACCGACAGGGGATGGAGTACGTC. Translated: CASNRQGMEYV. The chain employs TRBV2 and TRBJ2-7; TRBD1 matches at 8 bases. CDR3 size: 11 residues. J gave up 11 bases and V 7 bases, and 7 bases lay outside the gene matches. The V gene's germline CDR1 is SNHLY and CDR2 FYNNEI.